These 30 T cell receptor beta chains came from one sample sequenced in a study of cytomegalovirus exposure and HLA in healthy donors. PCR employed 60 Vbeta and 13 Jbeta primers. Only in-frame clones appear in the TCRdb table, and some are missing; sequencing was by immunoSEQ multiplex PCR. The sample yields 110,000 to 150,000 clones, around 10% seen once. Material: PBMCs. Receptors originate from a male donor in good health and CMV-seronegative.

The V call is TRBV13, the J call TRBJ1-5; D uncertain. The CDR3 contains 14 residues. Germline V gives CDR1 PRHDT, CDR2 FYEKMQ (reference sequence). The V gene lost 5 bases and the J gene lost 9 bases, with 17 bases spanning the gap. CDR3 sequence reads: CASSLRESGGPQHF. The DNA for the CDR3 is TGTGCCAGCAGCCTCCGGGAAAGCGGAGGGCCCCAGCATTTT.

The rearrangement links TRBV9 to TRBJ1-3, with D unresolved. CDR1 and CDR2 from the germline V gene are SGDLS and YYNGEE. The CDR3 has 15 amino acids. The germline V and J ends were trimmed by 0 bases and 2 bases, with 9 bases remaining between them. The CDR3 nucleotides read TGTGCCAGCAGCGTAGCTGAGGCAGCTGGAAACACCATATATTTT. As protein: CASSVAEAAGNTIYF.

This clone was observed a handful of times. This chain uses TRBV25-1 with TRBJ2-2, with 7 bases fitting TRBD1. Germline V CDR1 and CDR2: MGHDK, SYGVNS. This CDR3 has 16 amino acids. With V trimmed by 0 bases and J by 4 bases, 5 bases remained unmatched. The CDR3 loop is CASSEYEGAGTGELFF. The CDR3 coding sequence is TGTGCCAGCAGTGAATACGAGGGGGCCGGCACCGGGGAGCTGTTTTTT. Full variable domain (missing parts from reference TRBV25-1 and TRBJ2-2): EADIYQTPRYLVIGTGKKITLECSQTMGHDKMYWYQQDPGMELHLIHYSYGVNSTEKGDLSSESTVSRIRTEHFPLTLESARPSHTSQYLCASSEYEGAGTGELFFGEGSRLTVL.

The CDR3 spells CASSLRGTVARTIYF. As DNA, the CDR3 is TGTGCCAGCAGTTTAAGGGGGACGGTCGCTCGGACCATATATTTT. The rearrangement uses TRBV28 and TRBJ1-3; tentatively, D is TRBD1 (6 bases). The CDR3 runs 15 residues. Trimming left V 2 bases short and J 10 bases short, with 18 bases between. CDR1 is MDHEN, CDR2 SYDVKM, per germline.

This clone was found a few times. The genes are TRBV5-1 and TRBJ2-7, with D tentatively TRBD2 (6 bases). Germline CDR1 and CDR2: SGHRS and YFSETQ. The CDR3 has 14 amino acids. Trimming took 5 bases from V and 4 from J, leaving 16 bases between them. DNA for the CDR3: TGCGCCAGCAGTATTAAAAGGGAGGAGTACGAGCAGTACTTC. Translation gives CASSIKREEYEQYF.

In this sample, this clone turned up a few times. The genes are TRBV4-3 and TRBJ2-7; no definite D call. Trimming left V 0 bases short and J 2 bases short, with 17 bases between. The CDR3 covers 17 residues. Germline V lookup: CDR1 LGHNA, CDR2 YSLEER. CDR3 amino acids: CASSQDRQALLTYEQYF. CDR3 coding DNA: TGCGCCAGCAGCCAAGATAGGCAGGCCCTCCTTACCTACGAGCAGTACTTC.

This sequence joins TRBV7-9 and TRBJ1-3; TRBD1 is a possible D gene (5 bases). Trimming removed 0 bases from V and 0 bases from J, with 9 bases in between. Germline loops: CDR1 SEHNR, CDR2 FQNEAQ (reference sequence). The CDR3 is 16 residues long. CDR3 nucleotides: TGTGCCAGCAGCTTAGCGGGGGGGGGCTCTGGAAACACCATATATTTT. Protein sequence: CASSLAGGGSGNTIYF.

The gene calls are TRBV18 and TRBJ1-5; 10 bases line up with TRBD1. Trimming at V came to 3 bases and at J to 5 bases, leaving 4 bases not matched to a gene. Germline CDR1 and CDR2: KGHSH and LQKENI. This CDR3 comprises 15 residues. The CDR3 nucleotides are TGTGCCAGCTCACCGCCTGGACAGGGGGATCAGCCCCAGCATTTT. Residues: CASSPPGQGDQPQHF.

This clone was found a few times. V gene TRBV28 combines with J gene TRBJ2-5; 7 bases match TRBD2. Germline CDR1 is MDHEN and CDR2 is SYDVKM. V trimming: 6 bases; J trimming: 2 bases; junction bases outside the gene matches: 6. This CDR3 region has 14 residues. The CDR3 loop is CASSITSEQETQYF. The CDR3 coding sequence is TGTGCCAGCAGCATTACTAGCGAACAAGAGACCCAGTACTTC.

The rearrangement links TRBV13 to TRBJ2-4; weak D call: TRBD2 (6 bases). The V end was cut by 1 base, the J end by 2 bases, with 12 bases between. From germline, CDR1 is PRHDT and CDR2 FYEKMQ (reference sequence). The CDR3 consists of 16 residues. CDR3 sequence: CASSLDGGSTKNIQYF. Here the CDR3 DNA reads TGTGCCAGCAGCTTAGATGGAGGGAGTACCAAAAACATTCAGTACTTC.

This clone was seen only a few times. This chain links TRBV20-1 with TRBJ1-2; D gene unclear. This CDR3 is 11 amino acids long. Germline loops: CDR1 DFQATT, CDR2 SNEGSKA (reference sequence). V was shortened by 6 bases and J by 8 bases, with 13 bases between the two germline ends. The CDR3 spells CSASEFRGYTF. The CDR3 DNA sequence: TGCAGTGCCTCCGAGTTTCGGGGCTACACCTTC.

This clone was observed a handful of times. V usage is TRBV5-6 and J usage is TRBJ2-5; 8 bases agree with TRBD2. From germline, CDR1 is SGHDT and CDR2 YYEEEE. Trimming cost V 4 bases and J 5 bases; bases outside gene matches: 7. This CDR3 region has 14 residues. The chain's CDR3 is CASSPSGGPETQYF. The DNA for the CDR3 is TGTGCCAGCAGCCCGAGCGGGGGTCCGGAGACCCAGTACTTC.

This clone occurred a few times. This chain joins TRBV7-2 and TRBJ2-1; D not resolved. CDR3 length equals 13 residues. With 5 bases removed from V and 7 bases from J, the gap between germline ends came to 12 bases. Germline V gene sequence: CDR1 SGHTA, CDR2 FQGNSA. CDR3 sequence (DNA): TGTGCCAGCAGCCGCTTAAGAGTAAATGAGCAGTTCTTC. The encoded protein is CASSRLRVNEQFF. The whole variable domain, remainder taken from reference TRBV7-2 and TRBJ2-1, is GAGVSQSPSNKVTEKGKDVELRCDPISGHTALYWYRQSLGQGLEFLIYFQGNSAPDKSGLPSDRFSAERTGGSVSTLTIQRTQQEDSAVYLCASSRLRVNEQFFGPGTRLTVL.

This rearrangement joins TRBV6-5 to TRBJ1-6; 9 nucleotides agree with TRBD1. The germline CDR1 and CDR2 sequences are MNHEY and SVGAGI. The V segment lost 6 bases and the J segment 9 bases; nucleotides outside the gene matches: 9. The CDR3 is 15 residues long. The CDR3 spells CASRQTGGRISPLHF. Written as DNA, the CDR3 is TGTGCCAGCAGACAGACAGGGGGGCGAATTTCACCCCTCCACTTT.

This CDR3 is CASSVSGRETQYF. The CDR3 nucleotides read TGTGCCAGCAGTGTGTCAGGGCGGGAGACCCAGTACTTC. The chain uses TRBV6-1 and TRBJ2-5; possible D gene TRBD1, 5 bases. The CDR3 extends over 13 amino acids. Per germline, CDR1 MNHNS and CDR2 SASEGT. Trimming removed 4 bases from V and 5 bases from J, with 11 bases in between.

This clone has only a few counts. The chain uses TRBV4-3 and TRBJ2-2; weak D call: TRBD1 (6 bases). Germline V gives CDR1 LGHNA, CDR2 YSLEER. Trimming took 1 base from V and 3 from J, leaving 15 bases between them. The CDR3 spans 17 residues. Here the CDR3 reads CASSQGRQGTYTGELFF. The CDR3 DNA follows: TGCGCCAGCAGCCAAGGCCGGCAGGGGACATACACCGGGGAGCTGTTTTTT.

V is TRBV10-3 and J is TRBJ1-3, with D possibly TRBD1 on 5 matching bases. The CDR3 contains 15 residues. Germline-derived CDR1 and CDR2 are ENHRY and SYGVKD. V lost 2 bases and J lost 2, with 10 bases in between. The CDR3 DNA sequence: TGTGCCATCAGTGAGATCGCGGGGCCTGGAAACACCATATATTTT. As protein: CAISEIAGPGNTIYF.

The chain recombines TRBV5-1 with TRBJ2-5, with 9 bases fitting TRBD1. There are 15 residues in the CDR3. The J segment lost 2 bases and the V segment lost 2 bases, leaving 4 bases of the junction unmatched. Germline values: CDR1 SGHRS, CDR2 YFSETQ. The CDR3 DNA reads TGCGCCAGCAGCTTCCAGGGACAGGGACAAGAGACCCAGTACTTC. Translation gives CASSFQGQGQETQYF.

The chain combines TRBV4-1 with TRBJ2-1; 10 bases are a match to TRBD2. V shed 2 bases, J shed 8 bases, and the junction held 3 bases outside the gene matches. CDR3 length: 14 residues. The germline V gene has CDR1 MGHRA and CDR2 YSYEKL. As DNA, the CDR3 is TGCGCCAGCAGCCAACTAGCGGGAGCTTATGAGCAGTTCTTC. Protein sequence: CASSQLAGAYEQFF.

V is TRBV7-2 and J is TRBJ1-5; a possible D gene is TRBD1 (5 bases). Germline CDR1 and CDR2: SGHTA and FQGNSA. The CDR3 spans 16 residues. The germline V and J ends were trimmed by 5 bases and 2 bases, with 16 bases remaining between them. The CDR3 DNA follows: TGTGCCAGCAGCATCGGGGGGGTGGGAGGCAATCAGCCCCAGCATTTT. It codes for CASSIGGVGGNQPQHF. The full variable domain, in which reference TRBV7-2 and TRBJ1-5 provide the parts outside the CDR3, is GAGVSQSPSNKVTEKGKDVELRCDPISGHTALYWYRQSLGQGLEFLIYFQGNSAPDKSGLPSDRFSAERTGGSVSTLTIQRTQQEDSAVYLCASSIGGVGGNQPQHFGDGTRLSIL.

This clone has only a few counts. The rearrangement links TRBV7-2 to TRBJ1-4; D is ambiguous. V was cut by 1 base and J by 3 bases, with 12 bases left in between. Germline CDR1 SGHTA, CDR2 FQGNSA. The length of the CDR3 is 16 residues. CDR3: CASSLVVGRSNEKLFF. In DNA, the CDR3 is TGTGCCAGCAGCTTAGTGGTCGGCAGGTCTAATGAAAAACTGTTTTTT.

This clone was counted a few times. The CDR3: CASSQDPRDTYNEQFF. CDR3 coding DNA: TGCGCCAGCAGCCAAGACCCCCGGGACACCTACAATGAGCAGTTCTTC. The V and J genes are TRBV4-1 and TRBJ2-1; tentative D call: TRBD1 (6 bases). The CDR3 is made up of 16 amino acids. Per germline, CDR1 MGHRA and CDR2 YSYEKL. The germline V and J ends were trimmed by 0 bases and 2 bases, with 11 bases remaining between them.

This chain joins TRBV19 and TRBJ2-4; weak D call: TRBD2 (6 bases). Germline lookup yields CDR1 LNHDA and CDR2 SQIVND (reference sequence). Trimming stripped 3 bases from V and 2 bases from J, with 11 bases between. The CDR3 extends over 15 amino acids. The CDR3 reads CASSILGDSKNIQYF. The CDR3 DNA follows: TGTGCCAGTAGTATCCTTGGGGACTCCAAAAACATTCAGTACTTC.

The table lists this clone with a few counts. The chain employs TRBV4-3 and TRBJ2-1, with TRBD2 matching over 8 bases. V lost 1 base to trimming and J lost 8 bases; unmatched junction nucleotides: 4. Germline loops: CDR1 LGHNA, CDR2 YSLEER. The CDR3 covers 14 residues. CDR3 sequence (DNA): TGCGCCAGCAGCCAAGTCGGGGGGGCATATGAGCAGTTCTTC. This translates into CASSQVGGAYEQFF.

J is TRBJ2-1 and V is TRBV6-1; TRBD2 aligns across 14 bases. V shed 4 bases, J shed 8 bases, and the junction held 7 bases outside the gene matches. This CDR3 comprises 16 residues. Germline assignment: CDR1 MNHNS and CDR2 SASEGT. Here the CDR3 DNA reads TGTGCCAGCAGTGGCGGTGGACTAGCGGGGGGACATGAGCAGTTCTTC. Its translation: CASSGGGLAGGHEQFF.

With regard to this clone: As the CDR3 is not closed by the conserved phenylalanine or tryptophan, this likely results from a read error. The CDR3 protein is CASSTRGIGGYTS. The CDR3 coding sequence is TGTGCCAGCAGTACCAGGGGGATCGGCGGCTACACCTCC. The chain couples TRBV6-5 to TRBJ1-2, with 7 bases matching TRBD1. J gave up 8 bases and V 5 bases, and 8 bases lay outside the gene matches. Germline assignment: CDR1 MNHEY and CDR2 SVGAGI. The length of the CDR3 is 13 residues.

The chain is built from TRBV25-1 and TRBJ1-5; D is unresolved. Trimming shortened V by 1 base and J by 3 bases, and 7 bases separated the two germline ends. CDR3 length: 14 residues. CDR1 and CDR2 (germline): MGHDK, SYGVNS. CDR3 loop: CASSELRFNQPQHF. The CDR3 nucleotides are TGTGCCAGCAGTGAATTGAGGTTCAATCAGCCCCAGCATTTT.

The chain recombines TRBV7-2 with TRBJ1-5, with D unclear. Trimming left V 5 bases short and J 1 base short, with 3 bases between. Germline lookup yields CDR1 SGHTA and CDR2 FQGNSA. This CDR3 comprises 12 residues. CDR3 loop: CASSRSNQPQHF. As DNA, the CDR3 is TGTGCCAGCAGCCGGAGCAATCAGCCCCAGCATTTT.

This chain uses TRBV18 with TRBJ2-7; 8 bases are shared with TRBD2. The CDR3 covers 16 residues. V gave up 1 base and J gave up 2 bases; unmatched junction bases: 7. The germline V gene encodes CDR1 KGHSH and CDR2 LQKENI. The CDR3 nucleotides are TGTGCCAGCTCACCACGTGTTAGCGGGGCCCCCTACGAGCAGTACTTC. It encodes CASSPRVSGAPYEQYF.

The chain employs TRBV9 and TRBJ2-7, with 10 bases fitting TRBD1. CDR1 SGDLS and CDR2 YYNGEE come from the germline V gene. With 4 bases clipped from V and 1 base from J, the junction kept 5 bases outside the gene matches. This CDR3 has 15 amino acids. As DNA, the CDR3 is TGTGCCAGCAGCCCACAGGGACAGGGGTCCTACGAGCAGTACTTC. This encodes CASSPQGQGSYEQYF. The full variable domain, with the rest looked up from reference TRBV9 and TRBJ2-7, is DSGVTQTPKHLITATGQRVTLRCSPRSGDLSVYWYQQSLDQGLQFLIQYYNGEERAKGNILERFSAQQFPDLHSELNLSSLELGDSALYFCASSPQGQGSYEQYFGPGTRLTVT.